The clone carrying this TCR beta chain was found once. The sample originates from a study of preoperative IRX-2 immunotherapy in early breast cancer. Documented treatment: preoperative locoregional IRX-2 cytokine immunotherapy. Patients received preoperative, locoregional IRX-2 cytokine immunotherapy in a phase Ib study. The table came from immunoSEQ multiplex PCR; TCRdb's copy has only in-frame clones and leaves some out. The sample holds tens of thousands of clones, 80% to 90% seen once. V lost 6 bases and J lost 4; bases outside the gene matches: 5. Per germline, CDR1 SGHTA and CDR2 FQGNSA. The CDR3 is made up of 14 amino acids.

The chain couples TRBV7-2 to TRBJ2-1, with 8 positions matching TRBD2. This sample comprised lymph node tissue, obtained after IRX-2 immunotherapy. The source is a human donor with breast cancer. CDR3 bases: TGTGCCAGCAGAGGCCAGCGGGAGTACAATGAGCAGTTCTTC. This codes for CASRGQREYNEQFF.